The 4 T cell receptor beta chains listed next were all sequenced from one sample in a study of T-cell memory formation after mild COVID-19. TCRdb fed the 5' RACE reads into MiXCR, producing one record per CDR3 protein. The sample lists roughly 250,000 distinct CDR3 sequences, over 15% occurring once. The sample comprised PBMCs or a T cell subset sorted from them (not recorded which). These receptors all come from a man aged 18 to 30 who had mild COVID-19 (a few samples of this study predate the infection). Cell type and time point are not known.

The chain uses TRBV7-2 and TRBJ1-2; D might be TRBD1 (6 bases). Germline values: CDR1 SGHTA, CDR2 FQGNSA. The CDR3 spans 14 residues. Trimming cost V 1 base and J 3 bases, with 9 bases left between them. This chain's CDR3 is CASSLGTAYYGYTF. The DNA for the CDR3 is TGTGCCAGCAGCTTAGGGACAGCCTACTATGGCTACACCTTC.

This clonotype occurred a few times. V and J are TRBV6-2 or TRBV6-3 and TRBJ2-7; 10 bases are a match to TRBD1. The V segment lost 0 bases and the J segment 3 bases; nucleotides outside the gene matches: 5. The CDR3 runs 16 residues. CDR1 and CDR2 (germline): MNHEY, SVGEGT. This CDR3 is CASSYSRDRGYYEQYV. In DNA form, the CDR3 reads TGTGCCAGCAGTTACTCCCGGGACAGGGGATACTACGAGCAGTACGTC.

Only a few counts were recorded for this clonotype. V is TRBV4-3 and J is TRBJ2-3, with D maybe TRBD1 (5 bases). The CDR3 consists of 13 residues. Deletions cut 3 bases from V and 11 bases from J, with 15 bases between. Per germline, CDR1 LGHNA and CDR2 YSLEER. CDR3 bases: TGCGCCAGCAGCCAGACAGTAGGTCGTGGGCAGTATTTT. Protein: CASSQTVGRGQYF.

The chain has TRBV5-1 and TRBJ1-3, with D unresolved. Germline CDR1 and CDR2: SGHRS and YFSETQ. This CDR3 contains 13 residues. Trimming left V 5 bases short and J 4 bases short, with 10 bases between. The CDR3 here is CASRLERGNTIYF. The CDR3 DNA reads TGCGCCAGCAGGCTGGAACGGGGAAACACCATATATTTT.